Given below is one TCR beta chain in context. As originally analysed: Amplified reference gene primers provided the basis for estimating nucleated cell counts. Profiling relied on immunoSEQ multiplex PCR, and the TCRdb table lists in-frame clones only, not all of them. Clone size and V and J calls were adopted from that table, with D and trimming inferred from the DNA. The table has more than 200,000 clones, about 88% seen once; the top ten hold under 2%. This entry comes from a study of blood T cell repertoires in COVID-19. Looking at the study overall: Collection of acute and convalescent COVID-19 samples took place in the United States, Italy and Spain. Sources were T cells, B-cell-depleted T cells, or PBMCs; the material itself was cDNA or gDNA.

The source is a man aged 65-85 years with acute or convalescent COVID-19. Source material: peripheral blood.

The CDR3 protein is CASGLAYPGQETQYF. The CDR3 DNA follows: TGTGCCAGCGGACTAGCCTACCCAGGGCAAGAGACCCAGTACTTC. The chain recombines TRBV7-6 with TRBJ2-5; TRBD2 matches 8 bases. V lost 8 bases to trimming and J lost 2 bases; unmatched junction nucleotides: 10. CDR3 size: 15 residues. Germline values: CDR1 SGHVS, CDR2 FNYEAQ.